This T cell receptor (beta chain) is drawn from a study of cytomegalovirus exposure and HLA in healthy donors. General study results and limits: Rarity characterized most TCR sequences, yet some public TCRs appeared in many donors. High specificity and sensitivity for cytomegalovirus status were reported for the classifier. Cytomegalovirus association was listed for approximately 160 TCR beta chains.

Germline trimming cut 0 bases from V and 0 bases from J; bases unmatched to any gene: 2. CDR3 length equals 15 residues. Looked up from germline, CDR1 is SQVTM and CDR2 is ANQGSEA. In regard to this clone: Its antigen is not identified.

Here immunoSEQ multiplex PCR was the method, and the copy in TCRdb shows in-frame clones only, minus some. The data hold tens of thousands of clones, with less than 96% observed a single time. The sequencing input was PBMCs. This receptor was obtained from a man aged 18 to 29 in good health and CMV-seropositive. The chain carries TRBV29-1 and TRBJ2-3, with 8 bases matching TRBD2. Here the CDR3 reads CSVEDRGGSTDTQYF. CDR3 coding DNA: TGCAGCGTTGAAGATCGGGGGGGGAGCACAGATACGCAGTATTTT.